What follows are 10 T cell receptor beta chains derived from one specimen sequenced in a study of identical twins. TCRdb independently ran MiXCR on the 5' RACE reads; one entry per CDR3 protein. The sample yields about 550,000 distinct CDR3 sequences, 20% to 25% seen once. These same records also appear under a second study, on yellow fever vaccine responses in identical twins.

Sample: CD4+ T cells sorted from blood. These TCRs come from a woman aged 18-35 years in good health.

The chain recombines TRBV10-3 with TRBJ1-1; TRBD1 is a possible D gene (6 bases). CDR1 is ENHRY, CDR2 SYGVKD, per germline. The V end was cut by 10 bases, the J end by 6 bases, with 12 bases between. This CDR3 contains 11 residues. As DNA, the CDR3 is TGTGCCACGAGGGGGGTGGCTGAAGCTTTCTTT. Its protein is CATRGVAEAFF.

The chain combines TRBV10-3 with TRBJ1-2; 9 nucleotides match TRBD1. The CDR3 length is 14 residues. The V segment lost 9 bases and the J segment 8 bases; nucleotides outside the gene matches: 13. The germline V gene has CDR1 ENHRY and CDR2 SYGVKD. CDR3 nucleotide sequence: TGTGCCATTTCGCTAACCGGGACAGGGAGCGGCTACACCTTC. This sequence encodes CAISLTGTGSGYTF.

A few counts support this clonotype. The chain is built from TRBV27 and TRBJ2-1; 10 bases line up with TRBD2. From germline, CDR1 is MNHEY and CDR2 SMNVEV (reference sequence). V was pared by 4 bases and J by 7 bases, with 7 bases of the junction left unmatched. The CDR3 is 15 residues long. CDR3 sequence (DNA): TGTGCCAGCAGTTCCAAGCGGGGGGGCCATAATGAGCAGTTCTTC. This sequence encodes CASSSKRGGHNEQFF.

This clonotype was seen just once. The chain carries TRBV2 and TRBJ2-2; perhaps TRBD2 as D (6 bases). Germline V gene lookup returns CDR1 SNHLY and CDR2 FYNNEI. The CDR3 sequence is 15 residues long. V was shortened by 8 bases and J by 3 bases, with 16 bases between the two germline ends. The CDR3 here is CASSRLGTYTGELFF. The CDR3, as DNA: TGTGCCAGCTCACGATTGGGGACTTACACCGGGGAGCTGTTTTTT.

This clonotype was observed a handful of times. CDR3 DNA sequence: TGTGCCAGCAGTTACCAGGACGCGGGACAAGAGACCCAGTACTTC. Translation gives CASSYQDAGQETQYF. This chain uses TRBV28 with TRBJ2-5; tentative D call: TRBD2 (6 bases). The CDR3 is made up of 15 amino acids. Trimming left V 4 bases short and J 2 bases short, with 14 bases between. Looked up from germline, CDR1 is MDHEN and CDR2 is SYDVKM.

This clonotype has a handful of counts. CDR3 in amino acids: CASSLDNRGLNTEAFF. The DNA of the CDR3 is TGCGCCAGCAGCTTGGACAACAGGGGGCTGAACACTGAAGCTTTCTTT. The chain couples TRBV5-1 to TRBJ1-1; 9 bases line up with TRBD1. This CDR3 has 16 residues. Germline CDR1 and CDR2: SGHRS and YFSETQ. The ends lost 0 bases at V and 0 bases at J; junction bases unmatched: 3.

The CDR3 DNA reads TGTGCCAGCAGCCTAGGACTAGCGGGTCACAATGAGCAGTTCTTC. It translates to CASSLGLAGHNEQFF. J is TRBJ2-1 and V is TRBV12-3 or TRBV12-4; 11 bases are shared with TRBD2. V was pared by 6 bases and J by 5 bases, with 6 bases of the junction left unmatched. This CDR3 has 15 amino acids.

This clonotype showed up just a few times. The chain recombines TRBV12-3 or TRBV12-4 with TRBJ1-1, with D tentatively TRBD1 (6 bases). V dropped 1 base and J dropped 2 bases, with 8 bases sitting between them. The CDR3 covers 14 residues. The CDR3 DNA sequence: TGTGCCAGCAGTTTAGGGACAGAAAACACTGAAGCTTTCTTT. The encoded protein is CASSLGTENTEAFF.

V is TRBV25-1 and J is TRBJ1-1, with 7 bases aligning to TRBD1. CDR1 MGHDK and CDR2 SYGVNS come from the germline V gene. CDR3 length: 14 residues. Unmatched junction bases numbered 9, after V lost 4 bases and J lost 7 bases. The CDR3 nucleotides are TGTGCCAGCAGTGCGTGGACAGGTAGTCTTGAAGCTTTCTTT. Protein: CASSAWTGSLEAFF.

The chain carries TRBV10-3 and TRBJ2-3, with D perhaps assigned TRBD1 or TRBD2 (5 bases each). Germline CDR1 ENHRY, CDR2 SYGVKD. The CDR3 consists of 13 residues. Deletions cut 10 bases from V and 6 bases from J, with 17 bases between. The CDR3: CATGDLEGDTQYF. The CDR3 DNA reads TGTGCCACCGGGGACCTCGAAGGGGATACGCAGTATTTT.